This passage covers 21 T cell receptor beta chains from one sample sequenced in a study of T-cell memory formation after mild COVID-19. TCRdb analysed the 5' RACE reads with MiXCR anew, one entry per CDR3 protein. The table shows around 150,000 distinct CDR3 sequences, with roughly 30% occurring only once. Sequenced sample: PBMCs or a T cell subset sorted from them (not recorded which). The receptors were sampled from an adult woman who had mild COVID-19 (a few samples of this study predate the infection). Cell type and time point are not known.

The chain has TRBV5-1 and TRBJ2-7; 9 bases align to TRBD1. The germline V gene has CDR1 SGHRS and CDR2 YFSETQ. Losses at the gene ends were 4 bases for V and 5 bases for J; bases not matched to a gene: 7. This CDR3 comprises 14 residues. The CDR3 reads CASSPGQGLDEQYF. For the CDR3, the DNA is TGCGCCAGCAGCCCCGGACAGGGGTTGGACGAGCAGTACTTC.

The V call is TRBV11-2, the J call TRBJ2-1; D is ambiguous. The germline V gene has CDR1 SGHAT and CDR2 FQNNGV. V lost 2 bases and J 7 bases, leaving 3 bases between the germline ends. The CDR3 runs 11 residues. Here the CDR3 DNA reads TGTGCCAGCAGCTTATGGAATGAGCAGTTCTTC. This sequence encodes CASSLWNEQFF. The variable domain in full, completed from reference TRBV11-2 and TRBJ2-1, reads EAGVAQSPRYKIIEKRQSVAFWCNPISGHATLYWYQQILGQGPKLLIQFQNNGVVDDSQLPKDRFSAERLKGVDSTLKIQPAKLEDSAVYLCASSLWNEQFFGPGTRLTVL.

The V call is TRBV24-1, the J call TRBJ2-1, with D unclear. V lost 2 bases to trimming and J lost 6 bases, with 7 bases between them. From germline, CDR1 is KGHDR and CDR2 SFDVKD. This CDR3 comprises 13 residues. CDR3: CATSDSNANEQFF. The CDR3 DNA follows: TGTGCCACCAGTGATTCCAATGCCAATGAGCAGTTCTTC.

This clonotype came up a few times. The chain uses TRBV20-1 and TRBJ1-5; TRBD1 might be the D (5 bases). Germline CDR1 and CDR2: DFQATT and SNEGSKA (reference sequence). The CDR3 extends over 15 amino acids. V dropped 1 base and J dropped 3 bases, with 13 bases sitting between them. CDR3 amino acids: CSARVGGIDNQPQHF. In DNA, the CDR3 is TGCAGTGCTAGAGTTGGGGGTATTGACAATCAGCCCCAGCATTTT.

This clonotype has a handful of counts. The chain has TRBV5-6 and TRBJ2-3; 9 nucleotides line up with TRBD2. CDR3 length: 17 amino acids. V lost 2 bases, J lost 4 bases, and 11 bases stayed unmatched. The germline V gene has CDR1 SGHDT and CDR2 YYEEEE. CDR3 loop: CASSFRVAGVSSDTQYF. CDR3 bases: TGTGCCAGCAGCTTCCGGGTAGCGGGAGTTTCCTCAGATACGCAGTATTTT.

This clonotype has at least ten counts. This chain links TRBV5-1 with TRBJ2-1, with a weak D call TRBD1 (6 bases). Germline V gene data show CDR1 as SGHRS and CDR2 as YFSETQ. V lost 3 bases and J 3 bases, leaving 13 bases between the germline ends. The CDR3 covers 15 residues. CDR3 sequence reads: CASSSTGADYNEQFF. The CDR3 DNA reads as TGCGCCAGCAGCTCGACAGGTGCAGACTACAATGAGCAGTTCTTC.

The gene calls are TRBV10-1 and TRBJ2-7; 7 bases map to TRBD1. The CDR3 spans 13 residues. In germline, CDR1 is WNHNN, CDR2 SYGVQD (reference sequence). Trimming removed 10 bases from V and 3 bases from J; junction bases left unmatched: 9. Here the CDR3 reads CAKRDSNFYEQYF. In DNA, the CDR3 is TGCGCCAAGAGGGACAGTAATTTCTACGAGCAGTACTTC.

The rearrangement joins TRBV6-5 to TRBJ1-5, with 9 positions matching TRBD1. The length of the CDR3 is 15 residues. The V segment lost 5 bases and the J segment 4 bases; nucleotides outside the gene matches: 6. The germline V gene has CDR1 MNHEY and CDR2 SVGAGI. The CDR3 loop reads CASSPDRGANQPQHF. CDR3 DNA sequence: TGTGCCAGCAGTCCGGACAGGGGTGCTAATCAGCCCCAGCATTTT.

This sequence joins TRBV7-9 and TRBJ2-3, with D possibly TRBD1 on 6 matching bases. Deletions cut 2 bases from V and 2 bases from J, with 11 bases between. The germline V gene has CDR1 SEHNR and CDR2 FQNEAQ (reference sequence). The CDR3 is made up of 15 amino acids. CDR3 in amino acids: CASSLSRDTTDTQYF. The CDR3 bases are TGTGCCAGCAGCTTAAGTCGGGACACCACAGATACGCAGTATTTT.

This clonotype was observed a few times. The chain carries TRBV20-1 and TRBJ1-5; D unresolved. Trimming stripped 3 bases from V and 1 base from J, with 13 bases between. The CDR3 is 15 residues long. From germline, CDR1 is DFQATT and CDR2 SNEGSKA (reference sequence). CDR3 loop: CSASETAGSNQPQHF. The CDR3 DNA sequence: TGCAGTGCTAGCGAAACTGCCGGGAGCAATCAGCCCCAGCATTTT.

This clonotype was recorded many times. The rearrangement uses TRBV7-8 and TRBJ2-7, with 11 bases aligning to TRBD2. The J segment lost 7 bases and the V segment lost 6 bases, leaving 14 bases of the junction unmatched. The CDR3 totals 16 residues. Germline CDR1 reads SGHVS; CDR2 reads FQNEAQ. The CDR3 loop is CASSTPGLAVPREQYF. In nucleotides, the CDR3 is TGTGCCAGCAGTACGCCGGGACTAGCGGTCCCTAGGGAGCAGTACTTC.

The chain is built from TRBV7-3 and TRBJ1-1, with 7 bases lining up with TRBD1. The CDR3 has 17 residues. With 2 bases clipped from V and 0 bases from J, the junction kept 9 bases outside the gene matches. Germline V lookup: CDR1 SGHTA, CDR2 FQGTGA. As DNA, the CDR3 is TGTGCCAGCAGCTTAGAGGGGAGGGGGCGAATGAACACTGAAGCTTTCTTT. It yields the protein CASSLEGRGRMNTEAFF.

The chain is built from TRBV7-3 and TRBJ2-1; tentatively, D is TRBD2 (6 bases). There are 16 residues in the CDR3. V shed 6 bases and J shed 0 bases, with 15 bases lying between them. Germline V lookup: CDR1 SGHTA, CDR2 FQGTGA. CDR3 DNA sequence: TGTGCCAGCAGTCCGACTAGAGTTGGCTCCTACAATGAGCAGTTCTTC. This gives the protein CASSPTRVGSYNEQFF. The full variable domain, with the rest looked up from reference TRBV7-3 and TRBJ2-1, is GAGVSQTPSNKVTEKGKYVELRCDPISGHTALYWYRQSLGQGPEFLIYFQGTGAADDSGLPNDRFFAVRPEGSVSTLKIQRTERGDSAVYLCASSPTRVGSYNEQFFGPGTRLTVL.

This clonotype has only a few counts. The V call is TRBV27, the J call TRBJ2-2; D is uncertain. The germline CDR1 and CDR2 sequences are MNHEY and SMNVEV (reference sequence). The CDR3 length is 12 residues. Trimming removed 5 bases at V and 6 bases at J, with 7 bases between. The CDR3 DNA reads as TGTGCCAGCAGTCCCAGTTCCGGGGAGCTGTTTTTT. Translated: CASSPSSGELFF.

J is TRBJ2-1 and V is TRBV7-8; D is undetermined. V was clipped by 4 bases and J by 5 bases, with 12 bases between them. The CDR3 has 14 residues. Germline CDR1 and CDR2: SGHVS and FQNEAQ. The CDR3 is CASSSWTGDNEQFF. The DNA for the CDR3 is TGTGCCAGCAGCTCCTGGACCGGTGACAATGAGCAGTTCTTC.

This clonotype has just a few counts. The chain has TRBV24-1 and TRBJ2-3; D gene uncertain. This CDR3 has 14 amino acids. The V gene's germline CDR1 is KGHDR and CDR2 SFDVKD. Trimming took 3 bases from V and 5 from J, leaving 11 bases between them. The CDR3 nucleotides read TGTGCCACCAGTGATCGTCGACGGCGAGATACGCAGTATTTT. Protein: CATSDRRRRDTQYF.

This chain connects TRBV2 to TRBJ2-1; D is perhaps TRBD2 (6 bases). V lost 5 bases, J lost 5 bases, and 16 bases lay in between. This CDR3 comprises 15 residues. Per germline, CDR1 SNHLY and CDR2 FYNNEI. CDR3 in amino acids: CASSYAAGRNNEQFF. The CDR3 DNA reads TGTGCCAGCAGTTACGCGGCAGGGAGGAACAATGAGCAGTTCTTC.

The rearrangement joins TRBV29-1 to TRBJ2-1; 16 bases line up with TRBD2. Germline CDR1 SQVTM, CDR2 ANQGSEA. Trimming at V came to 1 base and at J to 2 bases, leaving 5 bases not matched to a gene. The CDR3 runs 18 residues. The CDR3 region is CSVEGGTSGRVPYNEQFF. CDR3 bases: TGCAGCGTTGAAGGTGGGACTAGCGGGAGGGTCCCCTACAATGAGCAGTTCTTC.

This clonotype was seen more than once but under ten times. This chain uses TRBV25-1 with TRBJ1-4; possible D gene TRBD1, 5 bases. Looked up from germline, CDR1 is MGHDK and CDR2 is SYGVNS. V shed 3 bases and J shed 6 bases, with 11 bases lying between them. This CDR3 has 14 amino acids. The CDR3 coding sequence is TGTGCCAGCAGTGACCCCACGGGGGATGAAAAACTGTTTTTT. Translated: CASSDPTGDEKLFF.

The rearrangement joins TRBV5-4 to TRBJ1-6, with D unclear. The length of the CDR3 is 14 residues. The V gene's germline CDR1 is SGHNT and CDR2 YYREEE (reference sequence). Trimming removed 4 bases from V and 6 bases from J, with 11 bases in between. In DNA form, the CDR3 reads TGTGCCAGCAGCCATGGAACCTCTAATTCACCCCTCCACTTT. It translates to CASSHGTSNSPLHF.

Many counts were recorded for this clonotype. V is TRBV5-6 and J is TRBJ2-1; D ambiguous. The germline gives CDR1 SGHDT, CDR2 YYEEEE. This CDR3 spans 13 amino acids. Deletions cut 2 bases from V and 9 bases from J, with 12 bases between. As DNA, the CDR3 is TGTGCCAGCAGCTTATCCGGTCCGGGTGAGCAGTTCTTC. The encoded protein is CASSLSGPGEQFF. Together with reference TRBV5-6 and TRBJ2-1, the CDR3 gives the full variable domain: DAGVTQSPTHLIKTRGQQVTLRCSPKSGHDTVSWYQQALGQGPQFIFQYYEEEERQRGNFPDRFSGHQFPNYSSELNVNALLLGDSALYLCASSLSGPGEQFFGPGTRLTVL.